The 16 T cell receptor beta chains below come from one sample, sequenced in a study of beta chain features in type 1 diabetes. Study outcomes and limitations: Type 1 diabetes patients showed a moderate but significant shortening of TCRB CDR3s in all four CD4+ subsets.

No antigens are known for them. Reverse transcribing all isolated RNA meant expressed TCRB transcripts were sequenced. Using immunoSEQ multiplex PCR, the repertoire was profiled, and TCRdb retains in-frame clones only, with some absent. The sample holds about 170,000 clones; less than 10% are singletons and the top ten take 0.5%. The sample comprised central memory CD4+ T cells from blood. All receptors come from a man younger than 30 with type 1 diabetes.

This clone showed up many times. The chain uses TRBV29-1 and TRBJ1-5; 10 bases are shared with TRBD1. Looked up from germline, CDR1 is SQVTM and CDR2 is ANQGSEA. Losses at the gene ends were 6 bases for V and 0 bases for J; bases not matched to a gene: 5. The CDR3 runs to 15 residues. CDR3 sequence (DNA): TGCAGCGTGAGGGACAGGGGACATAGCAATCAGCCCCAGCATTTT. Its translation: CSVRDRGHSNQPQHF.

In this sample, this clone turned up a few times. This chain uses TRBV9 with TRBJ2-2; D is unclear. The V end was cut by 4 bases, the J end by 3 bases, with 10 bases between. CDR3 length: 14 amino acids. The V gene's germline CDR1 is SGDLS and CDR2 YYNGEE. The CDR3 coding sequence is TGTGCCAGCAGCTCCCGACTCCACACCGGGGAGCTGTTTTTT. This gives the protein CASSSRLHTGELFF. The full variable domain, in which reference TRBV9 and TRBJ2-2 provide the parts outside the CDR3, is DSGVTQTPKHLITATGQRVTLRCSPRSGDLSVYWYQQSLDQGLQFLIQYYNGEERAKGNILERFSAQQFPDLHSELNLSSLELGDSALYFCASSSRLHTGELFFGEGSRLTVL.

V is TRBV6-4 and J is TRBJ2-1; 10 nucleotides line up with TRBD2. This CDR3 is built from 15 residues. The germline CDR1 and CDR2 sequences are MRHNA and SNTAGT. V gave up 4 bases and J gave up 2 bases; unmatched junction bases: 2. In nucleotides, the CDR3 is TGTGCCAGCAGTGCAGCGGGGGGGCCCTACAATGAGCAGTTCTTC. It is translated as CASSAAGGPYNEQFF.

V is TRBV27 and J is TRBJ2-3; perhaps TRBD2 as D (5 bases). The CDR3 sequence is 14 residues long. V shed 4 bases and J shed 2 bases, with 10 bases lying between them. In germline, CDR1 is MNHEY, CDR2 SMNVEV (reference sequence). The CDR3 region is CASSYSGYTDTQYF. CDR3 nucleotides: TGTGCCAGCAGTTACTCGGGGTACACAGATACGCAGTATTTT.

The chain joins TRBV27 to TRBJ2-1; D is perhaps TRBD2 (6 bases). The germline V gene has CDR1 MNHEY and CDR2 SMNVEV (reference sequence). The V gene lost 0 bases and the J gene lost 8 bases, with 20 bases spanning the gap. The CDR3 spans 17 residues. CDR3 coding DNA: TGTGCCAGCAGTTTATCACCCGGACTACGGGTGGGCGATGAGCAGTTCTTC. Its protein is CASSLSPGLRVGDEQFF.

The chain combines TRBV27 with TRBJ1-5; the D gene is possibly TRBD1 (6 bases). The CDR3 sequence is 15 residues long. The V gene lost 0 bases and the J gene lost 5 bases, with 11 bases spanning the gap. The V gene's germline CDR1 is MNHEY and CDR2 SMNVEV (reference sequence). CDR3 residues: CASSLSRQAYQPQHF. As DNA, the CDR3 is TGTGCCAGCAGTTTATCAAGACAGGCCTATCAGCCCCAGCATTTT.

There are a few counts of this clone. The chain recombines TRBV10-3 with TRBJ1-2; TRBD1 aligns across 8 bases. This CDR3 region has 16 residues. Per germline, CDR1 ENHRY and CDR2 SYGVKD. Trimming removed 6 bases from V and 0 bases from J; junction bases left unmatched: 9. CDR3 region: CAISGLGQETNYGYTF. The CDR3 DNA sequence: TGTGCCATCAGCGGACTGGGACAGGAGACTAACTATGGCTACACCTTC.

This sequence joins TRBV9 and TRBJ2-1, with D possibly TRBD2 on 5 matching bases. Germline lookup yields CDR1 SGDLS and CDR2 YYNGEE. The V end lost 0 bases, the J end lost 10 bases, and 11 bases lay between the germline ends. The CDR3 contains 13 residues. This CDR3 reads CASSVDLAREQFF. The CDR3 DNA sequence: TGTGCCAGCAGCGTAGATCTAGCCAGAGAGCAGTTCTTC.

This clone was counted between two and nine times. The V gene is TRBV7-9, the J gene TRBJ1-2, with a weak D call TRBD1 (6 bases). The CDR3 is 16 residues long. Trimming stripped 5 bases from V and 0 bases from J, with 16 bases between. The germline V gene has CDR1 SEHNR and CDR2 FQNEAQ (reference sequence). The CDR3 sequence: CASSPGGQWANYGYTF. The DNA of the CDR3 is TGTGCCAGCAGCCCCGGGGGGCAGTGGGCTAACTATGGCTACACCTTC.

This clone was found a few times. The rearrangement uses TRBV9 and TRBJ2-5; possibly TRBD1 for D (6 bases). This CDR3 spans 15 amino acids. Germline V gives CDR1 SGDLS, CDR2 YYNGEE. V was trimmed by 3 bases and J by 4 bases, leaving 16 bases between them. DNA for the CDR3: TGTGCCAGCAGCGCGTCTACAGGGAAAGGAGAGACCCAGTACTTC. Amino acids: CASSASTGKGETQYF.

The V and J genes are TRBV18 and TRBJ1-2; weak D call: TRBD1 (6 bases). Trimming cost V 3 bases and J 0 bases, with 20 bases left between them. The V gene's germline CDR1 is KGHSH and CDR2 LQKENI. The CDR3 runs to 18 residues. CDR3 loop: CASSPRPGADKANYGYTF. CDR3 nucleotides: TGTGCCAGCTCACCCCGGCCAGGGGCGGATAAAGCTAACTATGGCTACACCTTC.

This clone was observed a few times. The chain recombines TRBV27 with TRBJ1-2, with TRBD1 matching 8 bases. The CDR3 is 14 residues long. J lost 4 bases, V lost 5 bases, and 6 bases had no gene match. Germline V gene sequence: CDR1 MNHEY, CDR2 SMNVEV (reference sequence). CDR3 region: CASSPGTGPYGYTF. In DNA, the CDR3 is TGTGCCAGCAGTCCCGGGACAGGACCCTATGGCTACACCTTC.

The sample holds many counts of this clone. V is TRBV16 and J is TRBJ2-5, with D unclear. Trimming removed 4 bases from V and 5 bases from J, with 5 bases in between. CDR3 size: 11 residues. Germline assignment: CDR1 KGHSY and CDR2 FQNENV. CDR3 bases: TGTGCCAGCAGCCTGCAGGAGACCCAGTACTTC. Its translation: CASSLQETQYF. The variable domain in full, with the rest retrieved from reference TRBV16 and TRBJ2-5, is GEEVAQTPKHLVRGEGQKAKLYCAPIKGHSYVFWYQQVLKNEFKFLISFQNENVFDETGMPKERFSAKCLPNSPCSLEIQATKLEDSAVYFCASSLQETQYFGPGTRLLVL.

V gene TRBV7-9 combines with J gene TRBJ2-1; 7 nucleotides agree with TRBD1. Per germline, CDR1 SEHNR and CDR2 FQNEAQ (reference sequence). The length of the CDR3 is 17 residues. With 5 bases clipped from V and 2 bases from J, the junction kept 12 bases outside the gene matches. CDR3 sequence: CASSPKRGRHAYNEQFF. CDR3 coding DNA: TGTGCCAGCAGCCCTAAGAGGGGGCGGCACGCCTACAATGAGCAGTTCTTC.

V usage is TRBV29-1 and J usage is TRBJ1-2, with 11 bases aligning to TRBD1. The CDR3 loop spans 14 amino acids. J gave up 7 bases and V 7 bases, and 11 bases lay outside the gene matches. Germline CDR1 reads SQVTM; CDR2 reads ANQGSEA. The CDR3 here is CSASGTGGARGYTF. In DNA, the CDR3 is TGCAGCGCGTCCGGGACAGGGGGAGCTCGTGGCTACACCTTC.

There are a few counts of this clone. The CDR3 reads CASSSRGGGLYGYTF. CDR3 DNA sequence: TGTGCCAGCAGCTCCCGAGGTGGGGGCTTGTATGGCTACACCTTC. This sequence joins TRBV7-2 and TRBJ1-2; tentatively, D is TRBD1 (6 bases). V was clipped by 4 bases and J by 5 bases, with 17 bases between them. The CDR3 contains 15 residues. Germline V CDR1 and CDR2: SGHTA, FQGNSA.